This T cell receptor (beta chain) stems from a study of cytomegalovirus exposure and HLA in healthy donors. Findings and caveats of the study: TCR beta V- and J-gene trimming was later associated with a missense DCLRE1C variant.

All the people who gave samples were healthy bone marrow donors. A note on this clone: Its antigen is currently unknown.

This CDR3 is 13 amino acids long. Trimming took off 4 bases at V and 3 bases at J, with 8 bases between the two ends. In germline, CDR1 is SGHVS, CDR2 FNYEAQ. Both 60 Vbeta primers and 13 Jbeta primers went into the PCR. Method: immunoSEQ multiplex PCR; TCRdb's copy keeps in-frame clones and lacks some. The table shows around 120,000 clones, with about 80% occurring only once. The sequence came from a man aged 25-45 years in good health and CMV-seropositive. Sequencing was performed on PBMCs. The chain employs TRBV7-6 and TRBJ2-3; D remains unclear. CDR3: CASSSHNTDTQYF. The CDR3 nucleotides are TGTGCCAGCAGCTCCCACAATACAGATACGCAGTATTTT.